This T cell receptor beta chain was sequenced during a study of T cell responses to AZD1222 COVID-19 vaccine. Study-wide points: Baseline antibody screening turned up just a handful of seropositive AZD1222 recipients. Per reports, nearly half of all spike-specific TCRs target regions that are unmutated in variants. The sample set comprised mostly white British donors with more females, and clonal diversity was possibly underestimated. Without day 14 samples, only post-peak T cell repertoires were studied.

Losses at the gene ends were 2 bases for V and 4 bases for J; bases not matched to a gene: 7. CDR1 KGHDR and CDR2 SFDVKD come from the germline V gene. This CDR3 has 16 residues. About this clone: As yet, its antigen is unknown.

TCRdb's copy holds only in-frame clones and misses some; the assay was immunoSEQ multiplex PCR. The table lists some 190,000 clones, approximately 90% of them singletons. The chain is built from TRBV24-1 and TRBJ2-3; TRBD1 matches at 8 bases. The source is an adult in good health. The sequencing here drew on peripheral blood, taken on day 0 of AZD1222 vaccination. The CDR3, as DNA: TGTGCCACCAGTGATTCCCAGGGGGCGCTTGCAGATACGCAGTATTTT. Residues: CATSDSQGALADTQYF.